These 14 T cell receptor beta chains were all obtained from the same sample, sequenced in a study of shared clonotypes between healthy human individuals. Some clones are missing from TCRdb's copy, which holds only in-frame ones; the method was immunoSEQ multiplex PCR. The sample carries a few million clones, more than 80% recorded once. Input material: naive CD4+ T cells from PBMCs. Indicated subset: CD45RA+ positively selected. Receptors were obtained from a man younger than 35 in good health. Some clones in this sample may be carry-over from other donors' samples.

The V gene is TRBV19, the J gene TRBJ2-7; tentatively, D is TRBD1 (5 bases). The germline CDR1 and CDR2 sequences are LNHDA and SQIVND (reference sequence). The germline V and J ends were trimmed by 3 bases and 2 bases, with 17 bases remaining between them. The CDR3 is made up of 16 amino acids. The CDR3 region is CASSIEGAKSTYEQYF. The CDR3 region has the DNA TGTGCCAGTAGTATCGAAGGGGCCAAGAGCACCTACGAGCAGTACTTC.

The V call is TRBV4-1, the J call TRBJ1-3; unclear D gene. V was cut by 6 bases and J by 4 bases, with 13 bases left in between. Germline CDR1 is MGHRA and CDR2 is YSYEKL. This CDR3 spans 14 amino acids. Here the CDR3 DNA reads TGCGCCAGCAGGCAGAGCCGATTGGGAAACACCATATATTTT. Translated, it gives CASRQSRLGNTIYF.

The V and J genes are TRBV7-9 and TRBJ2-5; D possibly corresponds to TRBD1 (6 bases). V lost 7 bases to trimming and J lost 0 bases, with 15 bases between them. CDR1 is SEHNR and CDR2 is FQNEAQ in the germline V gene (reference sequence). The CDR3 runs 15 residues. CDR3 sequence reads: CASTFYTGNQETQYF. CDR3 nucleotide sequence: TGTGCCAGCACCTTCTATACAGGGAACCAAGAGACCCAGTACTTC. The full variable domain, in which reference TRBV7-9 and TRBJ2-5 provide the parts outside the CDR3, is DTGVSQNPRHKITKRGQNVTFRCDPISEHNRLYWYRQTLGQGPEFLTYFQNEAQLEKSRLLSDRFSAERPKGSFSTLEIQRTEQGDSAMYLCASTFYTGNQETQYFGPGTRLLVL.

V gene TRBV18 combines with J gene TRBJ2-2, with D possibly being TRBD2 (6 bases). This CDR3 comprises 15 residues. V lost 0 bases and J lost 7, with 12 bases in between. CDR1 and CDR2 (germline): KGHSH, LQKENI. The CDR3 DNA sequence: TGTGCCAGCTCACCACCGGGGCGGGACGGCGGGGAGCTGTTTTTT. Its protein product is CASSPPGRDGGELFF.

The chain has TRBV9 and TRBJ1-2; D not certain. Germline CDR1 and CDR2: SGDLS and YYNGEE. The V end lost 0 bases, the J end lost 5 bases, and 20 bases lay between the germline ends. The CDR3 sequence is 17 residues long. The CDR3 loop is CASSVVPRVSFFYGYTF. The CDR3 DNA reads as TGTGCCAGCAGCGTAGTTCCTCGCGTTTCTTTTTTTTATGGCTACACCTTC.

V and J are TRBV28 and TRBJ2-7, with D possibly matching TRBD2 (5 bases). The V gene's germline CDR1 is MDHEN and CDR2 SYDVKM. The V end was cut by 4 bases, the J end by 0 bases, with 16 bases between. This CDR3 spans 16 amino acids. This CDR3 is CASSSDYFGISYEQYF. The CDR3 DNA follows: TGTGCCAGCAGTTCAGACTATTTCGGCATCTCCTACGAGCAGTACTTC.

The chain has TRBV29-1 and TRBJ2-7, with 13 bases aligning to TRBD2. Trimming took 4 bases from V and 2 from J; bases not matched to a gene: 2. Germline lookup yields CDR1 SQVTM and CDR2 ANQGSEA. CDR3 length equals 14 residues. The CDR3 protein is CSVVGTSGTYEQYF. The CDR3 DNA is TGCAGCGTTGTAGGGACTAGCGGGACCTACGAGCAGTACTTC.

This sequence joins TRBV5-1 and TRBJ2-1; no clear D gene. The CDR3 is 13 amino acids. V was clipped by 4 bases and J by 4 bases, with 9 bases between them. From germline, CDR1 is SGHRS and CDR2 YFSETQ. The CDR3: CASSPRDYNEQFF. The CDR3 DNA reads TGCGCCAGCAGCCCCCGCGATTACAATGAGCAGTTCTTC.

The chain employs TRBV5-1 and TRBJ2-7; unclear D gene. The V gene lost 4 bases and the J gene lost 3 bases, with 5 bases spanning the gap. Germline CDR1 is SGHRS and CDR2 is YFSETQ. This CDR3 is built from 11 residues. Here the CDR3 reads CASSELYEQYF. DNA of the CDR3: TGCGCCAGCAGCGAACTCTACGAGCAGTACTTC.

The V call is TRBV11-2, the J call TRBJ2-3; possible D gene TRBD2, 5 bases. Germline CDR1 and CDR2: SGHAT and FQNNGV. This CDR3 region has 18 residues. The V gene lost 1 base and the J gene lost 4 bases, with 21 bases spanning the gap. CDR3: CASSLGFGGPIGADTQYF. DNA for the CDR3: TGTGCCAGCAGCTTAGGTTTCGGCGGGCCCATTGGGGCAGATACGCAGTATTTT.

This clone was detected only once. This chain uses TRBV6-1 with TRBJ2-7; D remains unclear. The germline V and J ends were trimmed by 1 base and 3 bases, with 10 bases remaining between them. CDR1 is MNHNS, CDR2 SASEGT, per germline. The CDR3 contains 14 residues. The CDR3: CASSEGPASYEQYF. Written as DNA, the CDR3 is TGTGCCAGCAGTGAAGGCCCAGCAAGCTACGAGCAGTACTTC.

V usage is TRBV4-3 and J usage is TRBJ1-2, with TRBD1 identical over 9 bases. V was pared by 5 bases and J by 6 bases, with 7 bases of the junction left unmatched. Germline V gives CDR1 LGHNA, CDR2 YSLEER. CDR3 length: 14 amino acids. The CDR3 nucleotides are TGCGCCAGCAGCTTTCGGGACAGGGCTGATGGCTACACCTTC. Protein product: CASSFRDRADGYTF.

The V and J genes are TRBV4-1 and TRBJ2-2; TRBD2 matches 10 bases. With 2 bases clipped from V and 4 bases from J, the junction kept 4 bases outside the gene matches. In germline, CDR1 is MGHRA, CDR2 YSYEKL. There are 16 residues in the CDR3. In DNA, the CDR3 is TGCGCCAGCAGCCAAACAGCGGGAGGGACCACCGGGGAGCTGTTTTTT. Translating it yields CASSQTAGGTTGELFF.

This rearrangement joins TRBV5-6 to TRBJ2-1, with TRBD2 identical over 7 bases. This CDR3 region has 16 residues. Germline V gene sequence: CDR1 SGHDT, CDR2 YYEEEE. After removal of 4 bases from V and 0 bases from J, the junction contained 7 bases not matched to a gene. DNA of the CDR3: TGTGCCAGCAGCGGGGGTCGCGGGAGCTCCTACAATGAGCAGTTCTTC. Protein product: CASSGGRGSSYNEQFF.